This is a list of T cell receptor beta chains from one sample in a study of blood T cell repertoires in COVID-19. The protocol was immunoSEQ multiplex PCR, while the TCRdb copy is restricted to in-frame clones and leaves out a portion. The sample contains some 120,000 clones, about nine tenths of which appear only once. Sequenced: peripheral blood. The origin of the receptors is a human donor with active COVID-19. The donor label of this sample is uncertain. The CDR3 runs from the conserved cysteine through the conserved F or W. Fields, in order: V gene, clone size, J gene, D gene, CDR3 DNA, CDR3 protein. The D gene is left open where the match is weak. The size field is filled for only some rows; it gives once, few, many or a size class.

TRBV7-2,NA,TRBJ2-3,TRBD2,TGTGCCAGCAGCTTAACTCCTCGGGGGGGCCAGTCGACAGATACGCAGTATTTT,CASSLTPRGGQSTDTQYF
TRBV7-9,NA,TRBJ2-5,NA,TGTGCCAGCAGCTTACAGGGGTACCAAGAGACCCAGTACTTC,CASSLQGYQETQYF
TRBV3-1/TRBV3-2,NA,TRBJ1-2,TRBD1,TGTGCCAGCAGACCCGGGACAGCTAACTATGGCTACACCTTC,CASRPGTANYGYTF
TRBV9,NA,TRBJ2-5,NA,TGTGCCAGCAGCGTAGTAGAGGGGGGGCCATCGGAGACCCAGTACTTC,CASSVVEGGPSETQYF
TRBV4-1,NA,TRBJ2-7,NA,TGCGCCAGCAGCCAAGACCGTGCCGACTCCCGGGGGGCCTCCTACGAGCAGTACTTC,CASSQDRADSRGASYEQYF
TRBV2,NA,TRBJ1-5,TRBD1,TGTGCCAGCGGAATCGAAGGGGGCGGTCAGCCCCAGCATTTT,CASGIEGGGQPQHF
TRBV4-3,NA,TRBJ1-2,NA,TGCGCCAGCAGCCGAACGGACAGCGACTATGGCTACACCTTC,CASSRTDSDYGYTF
TRBV3-1/TRBV3-2,NA,TRBJ1-6,NA,TGTGCCAGCAGTCCCGTAGCGAGGGCCCCTTCACCCCTCCACTTT,CASSPVARAPSPLHF
TRBV20-1,NA,TRBJ1-2,NA,TGCAGTGCTAGTCGTGGACAGGGCTACACCTTC,CSASRGQGYTF
TRBV28,NA,TRBJ2-5,TRBD2,TGTGCCAGCAGTTTACCCAGCGGGGGGGCCGTTGAGACCCAGTACTTC,CASSLPSGGAVETQYF
TRBV15,NA,TRBJ2-7,TRBD1,TGTGCCACCAGCATAGGCGGGACAGGGGTGTACGAGCAGTACTTC,CATSIGGTGVYEQYF
TRBV5-5,NA,TRBJ1-2,NA,TGTGCCAGCAGCTTGGGGGGCAACTATGGCTACACCTTC,CASSLGGNYGYTF
TRBV6-5,few,TRBJ2-3,NA,TGTGCCAGCGGACCTAGCGGCACAGATACGCAGTATTTT,CASGPSGTDTQYF
TRBV5-1,NA,TRBJ2-7,TRBD2,TGCGCCAGCAGCGAGAGAGCGGGGGCGCCCTACGAGCAGTACTTC,CASSERAGAPYEQYF
TRBV11-2,NA,TRBJ1-2,TRBD1,TGTGCCAGCAGGCGTAACAGGGGCGGCTACACCTTC,CASRRNRGGYTF
TRBV27,NA,TRBJ2-7,TRBD1,TGTGCCAGCAGTCTTGGGACAGCTAATCTCCACGAGCAGTACTTC,CASSLGTANLHEQYF
TRBV30,NA,TRBJ2-7,NA,TGTGCCTGGAGTGTATCTCCCCTCCAGTACTTC,CAWSVSPLQYF
TRBV6-6,NA,TRBJ1-5,NA,TGTGCCAGCAGTTATGCAGGTTCCGGGGGGCATCAGCCCCAGCATTTT,CASSYAGSGGHQPQHF
TRBV18,many,TRBJ1-5,TRBD1,TGTGCCAGCTCACAAACAGGGGGCTCATCTCTCGCCCGGAATCAGCCCCAGCATTTT,CASSQTGGSSLARNQPQHF
TRBV7-5,NA,TRBJ1-6,NA,TGTGTCAGAAGCTTAGCGATACAGGGTTATAATTCACCCCTCCACTTT,CVRSLAIQGYNSPLHF
TRBV30,NA,TRBJ1-1,NA,TGTGCCTGGAGACAGGGTTACACTGAAGCTTTCTTT,CAWRQGYTEAFF
TRBV28,NA,TRBJ2-1,NA,TGTGCCAGCAGTCCGGGCAATGAGCAGTTCTTC,CASSPGNEQFF
TRBV3-1/TRBV3-2,NA,TRBJ2-5,NA,TGTGCCAGCAGCCGTAGGGACCGGGACTTCCAAGAGACCCAGTACTTC,CASSRRDRDFQETQYF
TRBV5-1,NA,TRBJ1-6,NA,TGCGCCAGCAGCCAAAGTTGGGAACTAGCCTATAATTCACCCCTCCACTTT,CASSQSWELAYNSPLHF